The 20 T cell receptor beta chains reported below all come from one sample, sequenced in a study of cytomegalovirus exposure and HLA in healthy donors. Use of 60 Vbeta and 13 Jbeta primers characterized the PCR. Sequencing used immunoSEQ multiplex PCR; TCRdb keeps in-frame clones, though not all of them. The sample lists more than 110,000 clones, approximately 80% seen once, with approximately 5% in the top ten. The specimen was PBMCs. Receptors were obtained from a woman in her forties or fifties in good health and CMV-seronegative.

The chain couples TRBV4-3 to TRBJ1-3; D ambiguous. This CDR3 contains 15 residues. Germline V gene sequence: CDR1 LGHNA, CDR2 YSLEER. The V gene lost 0 bases and the J gene lost 4 bases, with 10 bases spanning the gap. CDR3 amino acids: CASSQDSGWGNTIYF. CDR3 nucleotide sequence: TGCGCCAGCAGCCAAGATTCGGGGTGGGGAAACACCATATATTTT.

Comment on this clone: Sequence at one end of the junction differs from germline and may be a read error. The CDR3 DNA reads as TGTGCCAGCACTGAAGGGAGGACAGATACGCAGTATTTT. Residues: CASTEGRTDTQYF. This chain joins TRBV2 and TRBJ2-3; maybe TRBD2 (6 bases). CDR1 SNHLY and CDR2 FYNNEI come from the germline V gene. The CDR3 runs to 13 residues.

The chain recombines TRBV5-1 with TRBJ2-3; TRBD2 matches 8 bases. The germline V gene encodes CDR1 SGHRS and CDR2 YFSETQ. Germline trimming cut 1 base from V and 5 bases from J; bases unmatched to any gene: 9. The CDR3 contains 16 residues. The CDR3 sequence: CASSLNAAGEGDTQYF. In DNA, the CDR3 is TGCGCCAGCAGCTTGAATGCAGCGGGGGAGGGAGATACGCAGTATTTT. The full variable domain, its missing parts supplied by reference TRBV5-1 and TRBJ2-3, is KAGVTQTPRYLIKTRGQQVTLSCSPISGHRSVSWYQQTPGQGLQFLFEYFSETQRNKGNFPGRFSGRQFSNSRSEMNVSTLELGDSALYLCASSLNAAGEGDTQYFGPGTRLTVL.

This CDR3 reads CASSVQGIIGTDTQYF. CDR3 nucleotides: TGTGCCAGCAGTGTACAGGGGATAATTGGAACAGATACGCAGTATTTT. The chain has TRBV2 and TRBJ2-3; 7 nucleotides agree with TRBD1. CDR3 length: 16 residues. Germline CDR1 SNHLY, CDR2 FYNNEI. Trimming took 4 bases from V and 3 from J; bases not matched to a gene: 10.

The V and J genes are TRBV5-1 and TRBJ1-1; no firm D call. Trimming took 0 bases from V and 1 from J, leaving 13 bases between them. Germline-derived CDR1 and CDR2 are SGHRS and YFSETQ. This CDR3 region has 16 residues. The CDR3 DNA is TGCGCCAGCAGCTTGGTCGGTGGAGCAGCGAACACTGAAGCTTTCTTT. Its translation is CASSLVGGAANTEAFF.

The V and J genes are TRBV7-8 and TRBJ2-2, with 8 bases fitting TRBD2. Germline V gene sequence: CDR1 SGHVS, CDR2 FQNEAQ. This CDR3 has 18 amino acids. J was trimmed by 8 bases and V by 1 base; bases with no gene match: 15. The CDR3: CASSLVPVGTSRPGELFF. In DNA form, the CDR3 reads TGTGCCAGCAGCTTAGTTCCCGTCGGGACTAGTCGTCCTGGGGAGCTGTTTTTT.

The chain combines TRBV27 with TRBJ2-1; 10 bases line up with TRBD2. V dropped 6 bases and J dropped 1; count of bases not matched to a gene: 12. There are 18 residues in the CDR3. Per the germline V gene, CDR1 is MNHEY and CDR2 is SMNVEV (reference sequence). The CDR3 protein is CASSHTSGALNSYNEQFF. The DNA for the CDR3 is TGTGCCAGCAGCCACACTAGCGGGGCGTTAAATTCCTACAATGAGCAGTTCTTC.

In this sample, this clone turned up once. CDR3 residues: CASSLGDSNEKLFF. The CDR3 DNA follows: TGCGCCAGCAGCTTGGGGGACAGTAATGAAAAACTGTTTTTT. The chain links TRBV5-1 to TRBJ1-4; 7 bases align to TRBD1. The J segment lost 4 bases and the V segment lost 0 bases, leaving 0 bases of the junction unmatched. This CDR3 is 14 amino acids long. The germline V gene encodes CDR1 SGHRS and CDR2 YFSETQ.

The CDR3 reads CASSQDAAGFSYEQYF. CDR3 bases: TGCGCCAGCAGCCAAGATGCGGCAGGGTTCTCCTACGAGCAGTACTTC. The V gene is TRBV4-1, the J gene TRBJ2-7, with a tentative D call TRBD1 (5 bases). There are 16 residues in the CDR3. The V end lost 0 bases, the J end lost 0 bases, and 12 bases lay between the germline ends. Germline V lookup: CDR1 MGHRA, CDR2 YSYEKL.

The rearrangement uses TRBV28 and TRBJ2-7; no clear D. CDR1 MDHEN and CDR2 SYDVKM come from the germline V gene. CDR3 size: 13 residues. The ends were cut back, 3 bases at V and 0 bases at J, with 6 bases in the middle. The CDR3 DNA follows: TGTGCCAGCAGTTTCTCGGTCTCCTACGAGCAGTACTTC. Translation gives CASSFSVSYEQYF.

This clone was recorded once. This sequence joins TRBV7-8 and TRBJ2-3; unclear D gene. The CDR3 has 16 residues. CDR1 is SGHVS, CDR2 FQNEAQ, per germline. Trimming took 3 bases from V and 0 from J, leaving 13 bases between them. The CDR3 sequence is CASSLAIGRSTDTQYF. CDR3 nucleotide sequence: TGTGCCAGCAGCTTGGCAATTGGGCGTAGCACAGATACGCAGTATTTT.

V and J are TRBV19 and TRBJ1-5, with D uncertain. This CDR3 is built from 15 residues. Germline V lookup: CDR1 LNHDA, CDR2 SQIVND (reference sequence). Trimming removed 6 bases from V and 4 bases from J, with 16 bases in between. CDR3 sequence reads: CASRVYRGGNQPQHF. The CDR3 nucleotides are TGTGCCAGTAGAGTATACCGGGGAGGGAATCAGCCCCAGCATTTT.

This chain uses TRBV7-8 with TRBJ1-1, with 7 bases matching TRBD1. The V gene's germline CDR1 is SGHVS and CDR2 FQNEAQ. V trimming: 1 base; J trimming: 5 bases; junction bases outside the gene matches: 7. The CDR3 totals 15 residues. DNA for the CDR3: TGTGCCAGCAGCTTAGGGGCGACAGGGAGGACTGAAGCTTTCTTT. Protein: CASSLGATGRTEAFF. Using reference TRBV7-8 and TRBJ1-1 for the parts outside the CDR3, the full variable domain is GAGVSQSPRYKVAKRGQDVALRCDPISGHVSLFWYQQALGQGPEFLTYFQNEAQLDKSGLPSDRFFAERPEGSVSTLKIQRTQQEDSAVYLCASSLGATGRTEAFFGQGTRLTVV.

This chain connects TRBV2 to TRBJ1-4; D ambiguous. The CDR3 extends over 11 amino acids. CDR1 and CDR2 (germline): SNHLY, FYNNEI. V shed 4 bases and J shed 12 bases, with 9 bases lying between them. CDR3 DNA sequence: TGTGCCAGCAGTGCCTCGGGAGAACTGTTTTTT. Its protein product is CASSASGELFF.

The count of this clone is one. This chain links TRBV7-8 with TRBJ1-5; weak D call: TRBD1 (6 bases). This CDR3 spans 16 amino acids. Between the trimmed V and J ends, which lost 1 base and 1 base, there was a span of 11 bases. The germline V gene encodes CDR1 SGHVS and CDR2 FQNEAQ. CDR3 loop: CASSLDFDRSNQPQHF. CDR3 in DNA: TGTGCCAGCAGCTTAGATTTCGACAGGAGCAATCAGCCCCAGCATTTT. Complete variable domain (other parts from reference TRBV7-8 and TRBJ1-5): GAGVSQSPRYKVAKRGQDVALRCDPISGHVSLFWYQQALGQGPEFLTYFQNEAQLDKSGLPSDRFFAERPEGSVSTLKIQRTQQEDSAVYLCASSLDFDRSNQPQHFGDGTRLSIL.

This sequence joins TRBV7-6 and TRBJ1-1; D is possibly TRBD1 (5 bases). Germline assignment: CDR1 SGHVS and CDR2 FNYEAQ. Deletions cut 1 base from V and 5 bases from J, with 11 bases between. This CDR3 is 14 amino acids long. This chain's CDR3 is CASSLELSGTEAFF. The CDR3 bases are TGTGCCAGCAGCTTAGAGCTCTCAGGGACTGAAGCTTTCTTT.

This clone was seen once. The chain combines TRBV6-5 with TRBJ1-1, with 7 positions matching TRBD1. Looked up from germline, CDR1 is MNHEY and CDR2 is SVGAGI. V shed 6 bases and J 3 bases; nucleotides not matched to a gene: 7. This CDR3 has 14 amino acids. This CDR3 is CASSRATGDTEAFF. In DNA, the CDR3 is TGTGCCAGCAGCCGCGCCACAGGGGACACTGAAGCTTTCTTT.

This chain links TRBV19 with TRBJ2-7; D not resolved. The V gene's germline CDR1 is LNHDA and CDR2 SQIVND (reference sequence). The V and J ends lost 5 bases and 6 bases respectively, with 11 bases between them. The CDR3 totals 12 residues. The CDR3 here is CASSPNFGEQYF. DNA for the CDR3: TGTGCCAGTAGTCCTAACTTCGGCGAGCAGTACTTC.

The chain has TRBV5-6 and TRBJ1-5, with 9 bases fitting TRBD1. Germline-derived CDR1 and CDR2 are SGHDT and YYEEEE. The junction had 8 bases not matched to a gene; V was cut back by 0 bases and J by 7 bases. The CDR3 runs to 16 residues. The CDR3 here is CASSLAGGQGHQPQHF. CDR3 nucleotides: TGTGCCAGCAGCTTGGCGGGAGGACAGGGGCACCAGCCCCAGCATTTT.

This clone was picked up a small number of times. The chain links TRBV10-2 to TRBJ1-2; 12 nucleotides line up with TRBD1. V shed 6 bases, J shed 8 bases, and the junction held 10 bases outside the gene matches. The CDR3 covers 15 residues. Per the germline V gene, CDR1 is WSHSY and CDR2 is SAAADI. CDR3 nucleotide sequence: TGCGCCAGCAGGGAGCCGGGACAGGGGGCCGAGGGCTACACCTTC. It specifies CASREPGQGAEGYTF.